What follows describes a single TCR beta chain. Antigen specificity is unknown. The data derive from a study of cytomegalovirus exposure and HLA in healthy donors. The study's findings and limits: First-cohort TCR clusters were later found to tend to co-occur in the roughly 130 validation repertoires. The classifier reportedly diagnosed cytomegalovirus status with high specificity and sensitivity. As confirmed in vitro, a few CMV-associated chains were specific for CMV antigens. Altogether, 160 or so TCR beta chains were recorded as cytomegalovirus-associated.

The protocol was immunoSEQ multiplex PCR, while the TCRdb copy is restricted to in-frame clones and leaves out a portion. This table has 280,000 or so clones, 88% appearing once. Germline V gene sequence: CDR1 SGHVS, CDR2 FNYEAQ. Trimming took 2 bases from V and 4 from J; bases not matched to a gene: 3. The CDR3 runs to 15 residues. The chain uses TRBV7-6 and TRBJ2-1, with 9 bases fitting TRBD2. Sample: PBMCs. The source is a young woman in good health and CMV-seronegative. The CDR3 protein is CASSLSTSGYNEQFF. CDR3 nucleotide sequence: TGTGCCAGCAGCTTATCTACTAGCGGGTACAATGAGCAGTTCTTC. The full variable domain, with the rest looked up from reference TRBV7-6 and TRBJ2-1, is GAGVSQSPRYKVTKRGQDVALRCDPISGHVSLYWYRQALGQGPEFLTYFNYEAQQDKSGLPNDRFSAERPEGSISTLTIQRTEQRDSAMYRCASSLSTSGYNEQFFGPGTRLTVL.